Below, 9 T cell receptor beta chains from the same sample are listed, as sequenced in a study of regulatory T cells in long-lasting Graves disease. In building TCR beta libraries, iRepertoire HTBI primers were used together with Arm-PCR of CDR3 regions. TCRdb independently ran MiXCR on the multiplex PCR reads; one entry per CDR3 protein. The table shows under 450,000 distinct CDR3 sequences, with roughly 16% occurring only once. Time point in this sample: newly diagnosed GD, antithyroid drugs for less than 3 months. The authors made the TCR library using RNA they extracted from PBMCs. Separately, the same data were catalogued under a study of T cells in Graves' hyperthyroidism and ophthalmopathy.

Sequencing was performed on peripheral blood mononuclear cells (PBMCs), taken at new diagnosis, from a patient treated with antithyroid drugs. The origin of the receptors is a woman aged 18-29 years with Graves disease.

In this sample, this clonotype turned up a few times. In nucleotides, the CDR3 is TGCAGTGCTAGGGCAGGGGAGAACACTGAAGCTTTCTTT. Translation: CSARAGENTEAFF. The chain couples TRBV20-1 to TRBJ1-1; possible D gene TRBD1, 6 bases. The CDR3 loop spans 13 amino acids. V dropped 3 bases and J dropped 1 base, with 9 bases sitting between them. The germline gives CDR1 DFQATT, CDR2 SNEGSKA (reference sequence).

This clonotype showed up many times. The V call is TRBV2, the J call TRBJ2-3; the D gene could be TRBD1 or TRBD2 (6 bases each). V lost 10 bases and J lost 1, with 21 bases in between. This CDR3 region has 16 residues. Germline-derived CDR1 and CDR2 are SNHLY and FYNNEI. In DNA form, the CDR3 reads TGTGCCATCCCTCGATGGGGGGCGGTCGGCACAGATACGCAGTATTTT. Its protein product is CAIPRWGAVGTDTQYF.

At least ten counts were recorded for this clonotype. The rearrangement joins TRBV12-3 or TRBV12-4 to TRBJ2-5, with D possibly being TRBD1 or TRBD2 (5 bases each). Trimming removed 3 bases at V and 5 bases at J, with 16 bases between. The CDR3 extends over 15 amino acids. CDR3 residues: CASSFLVDGAETQYF. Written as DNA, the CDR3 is TGTGCCAGCAGTTTTCTTGTCGACGGGGCGGAGACCCAGTACTTC.

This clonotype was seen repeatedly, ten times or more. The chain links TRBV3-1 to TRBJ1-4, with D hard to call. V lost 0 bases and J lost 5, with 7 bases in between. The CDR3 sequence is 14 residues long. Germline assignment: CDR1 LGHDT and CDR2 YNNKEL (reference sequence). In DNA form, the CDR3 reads TGTGCCAGCAGCCAAGAGATTACCAATGAAAAACTGTTTTTT. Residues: CASSQEITNEKLFF.

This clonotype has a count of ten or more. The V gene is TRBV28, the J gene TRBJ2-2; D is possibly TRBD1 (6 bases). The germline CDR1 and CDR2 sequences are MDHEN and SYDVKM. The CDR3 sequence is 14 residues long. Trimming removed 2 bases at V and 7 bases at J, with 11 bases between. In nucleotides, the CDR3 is TGTGCCAGCAGTTTAGACAGGAGTGTCGGGGAGCTGTTTTTT. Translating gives CASSLDRSVGELFF.

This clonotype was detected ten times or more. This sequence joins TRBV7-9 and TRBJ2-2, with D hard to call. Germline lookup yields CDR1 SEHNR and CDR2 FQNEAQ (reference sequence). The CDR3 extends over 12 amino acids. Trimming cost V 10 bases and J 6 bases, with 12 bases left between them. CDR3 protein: CATPRGPGELFF. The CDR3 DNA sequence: TGTGCCACCCCCCGCGGTCCCGGGGAGCTGTTTTTT.

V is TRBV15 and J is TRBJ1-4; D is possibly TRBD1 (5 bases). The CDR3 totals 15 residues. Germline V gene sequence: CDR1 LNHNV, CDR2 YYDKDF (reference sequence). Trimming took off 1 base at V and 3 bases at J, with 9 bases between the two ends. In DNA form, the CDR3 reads TGTGCCACCAGCAGAGTAAGGACACCTAATGAAAAACTGTTTTTT. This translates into CATSRVRTPNEKLFF.

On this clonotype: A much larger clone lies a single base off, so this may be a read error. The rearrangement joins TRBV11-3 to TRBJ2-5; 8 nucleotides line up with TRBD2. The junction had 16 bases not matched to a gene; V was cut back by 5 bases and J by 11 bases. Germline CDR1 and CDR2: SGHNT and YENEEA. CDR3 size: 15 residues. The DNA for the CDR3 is TGTGCCAGCAGCCCGACTAGCGCCACCTACAATGAGCAGTACTTC. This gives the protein CASSPTSATYNEQYF.

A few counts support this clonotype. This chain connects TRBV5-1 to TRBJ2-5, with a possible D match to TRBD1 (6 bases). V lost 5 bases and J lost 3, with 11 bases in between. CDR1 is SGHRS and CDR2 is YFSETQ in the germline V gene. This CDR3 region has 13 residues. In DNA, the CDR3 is TGCGCCAGCAGGAGGACAGCCAAAGAGACCCAGTACTTC. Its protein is CASRRTAKETQYF. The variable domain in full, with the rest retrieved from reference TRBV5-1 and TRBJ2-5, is KAGVTQTPRYLIKTRGQQVTLSCSPISGHRSVSWYQQTPGQGLQFLFEYFSETQRNKGNFPGRFSGRQFSNSRSEMNVSTLELGDSALYLCASRRTAKETQYFGPGTRLLVL.